This TCR beta chain was identified during a study of blood T cell repertoires in COVID-19. TCRdb keeps only in-frame clones here, not all; method: immunoSEQ multiplex PCR. The data contain tens of thousands of clones, approximately 77% of them singletons. The CDR3 runs 13 residues. Germline V gives CDR1 LNHDA, CDR2 SQIVND (reference sequence). Trimming left V 5 bases short and J 5 bases short, with 12 bases between. The sequenced material came from peripheral blood. This sequence joins TRBV19 and TRBJ2-5, with a tentative D call TRBD1 (8 bases). This TCR was sampled from a woman between 65 and 79 years old with COVID-19, enrolled during active disease. CDR3 in amino acids: CASSGQGGETQYF. CDR3 DNA: TGTGCCAGTAGTGGACAGGGAGGGGAGACCCAGTACTTC.